A single sample gave rise to the 22 T cell receptor beta chains below, sequenced in a study of blood T cell repertoires in COVID-19. Clones were sequenced by immunoSEQ multiplex PCR, and TCRdb holds only the in-frame ones, with some missing. The repertoire holds 250,000 or so clones, with approximately 89% as singletons. Sequencing was carried out using PBMCs or T cells enriched from blood (not recorded which). The source is a middle-aged man who had been exposed to COVID-19.

This chain connects TRBV24-1 to TRBJ2-1; TRBD2 matches at 8 bases. The V gene end was trimmed by 0 bases and the J gene end by 6 bases; junction bases not matched to a gene: 3. The CDR3 sequence is 15 residues long. Germline loops: CDR1 KGHDR, CDR2 SFDVKD. The CDR3 loop reads CATSDLVGTSNEQFF. DNA for the CDR3: TGTGCCACCAGTGATTTGGTCGGGACTAGCAATGAGCAGTTCTTC.

This chain's CDR3 is CASSYYAGASPGELFF. The CDR3 region has the DNA TGTGCCAGCAGTTACTACGCGGGGGCAAGTCCCGGGGAGCTGTTTTTT. V gene TRBV28 combines with J gene TRBJ2-2; maybe TRBD2 (7 bases). Trimming took off 4 bases at V and 6 bases at J, with 18 bases between the two ends. Germline values: CDR1 MDHEN, CDR2 SYDVKM. This CDR3 contains 16 residues.

J is TRBJ1-1 and V is TRBV6-5; possible D gene TRBD1, 6 bases. CDR1 and CDR2 from the germline V gene are MNHEY and SVGAGI. There are 12 residues in the CDR3. V was cut by 6 bases and J by 11 bases, with 16 bases left in between. The CDR3 spells CASRGHLPGAFF. CDR3 coding DNA: TGTGCCAGCAGGGGACACTTGCCGGGGGCTTTCTTT.

This chain links TRBV5-1 with TRBJ2-5; 11 bases map to TRBD2. This CDR3 region has 16 residues. V lost 4 bases and J lost 1; bases outside the gene matches: 6. Germline V gene data show CDR1 as SGHRS and CDR2 as YFSETQ. This CDR3 reads CASSAIAGGPQETQYF. As DNA, the CDR3 is TGCGCCAGCAGCGCTATAGCGGGAGGGCCCCAAGAGACCCAGTACTTC.

The gene calls are TRBV4-1 and TRBJ1-2; D is unclear. Between the trimmed V and J ends, which lost 0 bases and 8 bases, there was a span of 13 bases. Germline V gives CDR1 MGHRA, CDR2 YSYEKL. This CDR3 has 14 amino acids. Here the CDR3 reads CASSQDPMGAGYTF. For the CDR3, the DNA is TGCGCCAGCAGCCAAGATCCCATGGGAGCAGGCTACACCTTC.

In this sample, this clone turned up once. The V gene is TRBV11-2, the J gene TRBJ1-4; D unresolved. V dropped 4 bases and J dropped 6 bases, with 15 bases sitting between them. CDR1 and CDR2 from the germline V gene are SGHAT and FQNNGV. The CDR3 runs to 15 residues. Here the CDR3 DNA reads TGTGCCAGCAGCTACCTCGGGGAGGGAGATGAAAAACTGTTTTTT. Translated: CASSYLGEGDEKLFF.

The V gene is TRBV7-3, the J gene TRBJ2-3; D might be TRBD2 (6 bases). The CDR3 covers 16 residues. V shed 5 bases and J shed 4 bases, with 19 bases lying between them. Per the germline V gene, CDR1 is SGHTA and CDR2 is FQGTGA. CDR3 DNA: TGTGCCAGCAGCCCCTCATACGGGAGTCTCGCAGATACGCAGTATTTT. This gives the protein CASSPSYGSLADTQYF.

This chain links TRBV5-1 with TRBJ2-2, with TRBD2 as a possible D gene (5 bases). In germline, CDR1 is SGHRS, CDR2 YFSETQ. The CDR3 covers 14 residues. V was cut by 4 bases and J by 7 bases, with 14 bases left in between. The CDR3, as DNA: TGCGCCAGCAGCCCCTCCCGGGGAGTCGGGGAGCTGTTTTTT. Its protein product is CASSPSRGVGELFF.

This clone appeared a single time. At one of its ends the junction is not consistent with the germline gene, which may arise from a read error. The chain employs TRBV3-1 (or the pseudogene TRBV3-2) and TRBJ2-1; D ambiguous. Germline V gene lookup returns CDR1 LGHDT and CDR2 YNNKEL (reference sequence). The CDR3 consists of 14 residues. The CDR3 loop reads CASSASDSSNEQFF. The CDR3 region has the DNA TGTGCCAGCAGCGCCAGTGACTCCTCCAATGAGCAGTTCTTC.

This chain links TRBV27 with TRBJ2-7; D might be TRBD2 (5 bases). In germline, CDR1 is MNHEY, CDR2 SMNVEV (reference sequence). Trimming shortened V by 8 bases and J by 3 bases, and 17 bases separated the two germline ends. The CDR3 is made up of 14 amino acids. The CDR3 DNA reads as TGTGCCAGCGCTCCTGCTCTAGCCGTCTACGAGCAGTACTTC. It translates to CASAPALAVYEQYF.

The sample holds a few counts of this clone. This sequence joins TRBV7-3 and TRBJ2-1, with 7 bases identical to TRBD2. The J segment lost 9 bases and the V segment lost 5 bases, leaving 16 bases of the junction unmatched. CDR1 is SGHTA, CDR2 FQGTGA, per germline. The CDR3 extends over 16 amino acids. The CDR3 region has the DNA TGTGCCAGCAGCCCTCAAGGAGCTAGCGGCTGGAGTGAGCAGTTCTTC. Its protein is CASSPQGASGWSEQFF.

The chain recombines TRBV28 with TRBJ1-6, with D hard to call. Trimming took 4 bases from V and 14 from J, leaving 18 bases between them. The germline V gene has CDR1 MDHEN and CDR2 SYDVKM. This CDR3 contains 14 residues. CDR3 DNA: TGTGCCAGCAGTTCCCTCCGGGATGCCCCGGCCCTCCACTTT. Translating gives CASSSLRDAPALHF.

The chain couples TRBV19 to TRBJ1-4, with 8 bases matching TRBD1. CDR1 LNHDA and CDR2 SQIVND come from the germline V gene (reference sequence). CDR3 length: 14 amino acids. V lost 7 bases to trimming and J lost 1 base; unmatched junction nucleotides: 2. The CDR3 DNA follows: TGTGCCAGTACCGACAGGGGAACTAATGAAAAACTGTTTTTT. This gives the protein CASTDRGTNEKLFF.

This clone showed up just a few times. The DNA for the CDR3 is TGTGCCAGCAGCTCGTTTGTGGAGGCGGGGCGATACACCGGGGAGCTGTTTTTT. Protein sequence: CASSSFVEAGRYTGELFF. This chain connects TRBV11-2 to TRBJ2-2; TRBD2 might be the D (6 bases). This CDR3 comprises 18 residues. Germline V gene sequence: CDR1 SGHAT, CDR2 FQNNGV. V was shortened by 4 bases and J by 3 bases, with 21 bases between the two germline ends.

The chain has TRBV5-1 and TRBJ2-5, with 11 bases lining up with TRBD2. Per the germline V gene, CDR1 is SGHRS and CDR2 is YFSETQ. CDR3 size: 15 residues. The J segment lost 3 bases and the V segment lost 4 bases, leaving 5 bases of the junction unmatched. The CDR3 DNA reads TGCGCCAGCAGCAAACTAGCGGGAGCTGAAGAGACCCAGTACTTC. It is translated as CASSKLAGAEETQYF. Looking up the rest from reference TRBV5-1 and TRBJ2-5 gives the full variable domain: KAGVTQTPRYLIKTRGQQVTLSCSPISGHRSVSWYQQTPGQGLQFLFEYFSETQRNKGNFPGRFSGRQFSNSRSEMNVSTLELGDSALYLCASSKLAGAEETQYFGPGTRLLVL.

This rearrangement joins TRBV25-1 to TRBJ1-2; TRBD1 aligns across 7 bases. The CDR3 runs to 12 residues. V lost 5 bases and J lost 8; bases outside the gene matches: 5. Germline CDR1 and CDR2: MGHDK and SYGVNS. CDR3 sequence: CASSSAGGGYTF. The CDR3 nucleotides read TGTGCCAGCAGTTCGGCAGGGGGAGGCTACACCTTC.

The chain uses TRBV30 and TRBJ2-1, with D possibly matching TRBD2 (5 bases). V was shortened by 0 bases and J by 12 bases, with 15 bases between the two germline ends. CDR3 length: 13 residues. Germline CDR1 and CDR2: GTSNPN and SVGIG (reference sequence). CDR3 sequence: CAWSVLGVAGQFF. The DNA of the CDR3 is TGTGCCTGGAGTGTACTCGGGGTAGCCGGGCAGTTCTTC. Complete variable domain (other parts from reference TRBV30 and TRBJ2-1): SQTIHQWPATLVQPVGSPLSLECTVEGTSNPNLYWYRQAAGRGLQLLFYSVGIGQISSEVPQNLSASRPQDRQFILSSKKLLLSDSGFYLCAWSVLGVAGQFFGPGTRLTVL.

The V and J genes are TRBV30 and TRBJ1-2, with a possible D match to TRBD1 (6 bases). Germline V gene lookup returns CDR1 GTSNPN and CDR2 SVGIG (reference sequence). CDR3 length: 12 amino acids. The V end was cut by 0 bases, the J end by 11 bases, with 13 bases between. CDR3 DNA sequence: TGTGCCTGGAGTGTCCGAACAGGGTTGTACACCTTC. Translating it yields CAWSVRTGLYTF.

This chain links TRBV7-6 with TRBJ2-7; 9 bases line up with TRBD1. The V segment lost 1 base and the J segment 2 bases; nucleotides outside the gene matches: 3. The CDR3 extends over 15 amino acids. Germline V lookup: CDR1 SGHVS, CDR2 FNYEAQ. This chain's CDR3 is CASSLGRTGAYEQYF. The CDR3 DNA sequence: TGTGCCAGCAGCTTAGGTAGGACAGGGGCCTACGAGCAGTACTTC.

J is TRBJ1-5 and V is TRBV11-2, with D unclear. Germline loops: CDR1 SGHAT, CDR2 FQNNGV. Trimming cost V 2 bases and J 4 bases, with 6 bases left between them. CDR3 length: 13 amino acids. Written as DNA, the CDR3 is TGTGCCAGCAGCTTATCCGGGAATCAGCCCCAGCATTTT. Protein product: CASSLSGNQPQHF.

The chain uses TRBV28 and TRBJ1-5, with TRBD1 identical over 9 bases. Germline values: CDR1 MDHEN, CDR2 SYDVKM. There are 14 residues in the CDR3. J gave up 5 bases and V 6 bases, and 5 bases lay outside the gene matches. The CDR3 region is CASSKWTGDQPQHF. The CDR3 nucleotides read TGTGCCAGCAGCAAATGGACAGGGGATCAGCCCCAGCATTTT.

This chain links TRBV5-1 with TRBJ2-1; no firm D call. CDR3 size: 11 residues. Germline CDR1 and CDR2: SGHRS and YFSETQ. With 6 bases removed from V and 5 bases from J, the gap between germline ends came to 6 bases. The CDR3 DNA reads as TGCGCCAGCAACCTAAACAATGAGCAGTTCTTC. Protein sequence: CASNLNNEQFF.